This TCR beta chain comes out of a study of T cell repertoires in cytomegalovirus infection. TCRdb used MiXCR to reprocess the reads, holding one entry per CDR3 protein. Of roughly 990,000 distinct CDR3 sequences in the sample, about 33% were seen once. The V gene's germline CDR1 is LNHDA and CDR2 SQIVND (reference sequence). Trimming removed 3 bases from V and 5 bases from J, with 17 bases in between. CDR3 length: 15 amino acids. Concerning this clonotype: Its antigen is as yet unknown.

The chain employs TRBV19 and TRBJ2-7; D perhaps matches TRBD1 (6 bases). This specimen was cultured CD8+ T cells from PBMCs, taken from culture after CMV antigen stimulation. This clonotype was sampled from a human donor in good health (CMV status not recorded). Some clones in this sample may be carry-over from other donors' samples. The CDR3 region is CASSMQIGQKNEQYF. CDR3 coding DNA: TGTGCCAGTAGTATGCAAATTGGACAGAAAAACGAGCAGTACTTC.